This T cell receptor (beta chain) comes out of a study of metastatic and nonmetastatic thyroid tumors. The overall study: Both malignant and benign thyroid patients supplied peripheral blood and tumor or nodule tissue samples, across which the repertoires of these patients were then compared.

Every patient was untreated before thyroid surgery. This CDR3 contains 13 residues. V was pared by 6 bases and J by 8 bases, with 14 bases between. CDR1 is LNHDA and CDR2 is SQIVND in the germline V gene (reference sequence). Original processing notes: In papillary thyroid cancer, a distant-metastasis classifier was built using CDR3 differences across clinicopathological groups. TCRdb re-called the PCR reads through MiXCR. The V and J calls were not made by the authors but by TCRdb's processing. The sample lists 20,000 to 25,000 clones; approximately 20% were seen once. There are many counts of this clone. No antigen is known for it. Overall study results and limits: Patients with malignant thyroid tumors reportedly had significantly higher TCR beta diversity than those with benign nodules, in blood and tumor.

The clonotype was recovered from a female donor with papillary thyroid cancer or a benign thyroid nodule (not recorded which). Some clones in this sample may be carry-over from other donors' samples. The source material was blood. The chain uses TRBV19 and TRBJ2-1, with a weak D call TRBD1 (5 bases). CDR3 bases: TGTGCCAGTAGCCTAGGAATGGGGCATGAGCAGTTCTTC. Residues: CASSLGMGHEQFF.